This passage covers 18 T cell receptor beta chains from one sample sequenced in a study of cytomegalovirus exposure and HLA in healthy donors. Profiling relied on immunoSEQ multiplex PCR, and the TCRdb table lists in-frame clones only, not all of them. Altogether about 260,000 clones are present, about 90% being singletons, with the ten largest covering approximately 3.1%. Sample: PBMCs. Every receptor here comes from a woman in her twenties or thirties in good health and CMV-seronegative.

This clone showed up just a few times. The sample holds other DNA sequences that translate to the same CDR3. This chain joins TRBV7-2 and TRBJ2-7; D uncertain. Germline-derived CDR1 and CDR2 are SGHTA and FQGNSA. V was clipped by 1 base and J by 3 bases, with 7 bases between them. The CDR3 covers 13 residues. CDR3 sequence reads: CASSLGPNYEQYF. DNA for the CDR3: TGTGCCAGCAGCTTAGGTCCGAACTACGAGCAGTACTTC.

The rearrangement joins TRBV7-9 to TRBJ2-1; the D gene is possibly TRBD2 (6 bases). This CDR3 contains 14 residues. Trimming took 7 bases from V and 5 from J, leaving 15 bases between them. Germline V gene sequence: CDR1 SEHNR, CDR2 FQNEAQ (reference sequence). The CDR3 region is CASTGRPPDNEQFF. The CDR3 DNA is TGTGCCAGCACTGGGAGGCCCCCCGACAATGAGCAGTTCTTC.

The rearrangement links TRBV4-3 to TRBJ2-7; the D call may be TRBD1 or TRBD2 (6 bases each). Per germline, CDR1 LGHNA and CDR2 YSLEER. The CDR3 has 18 residues. V was trimmed by 1 base and J by 3 bases, leaving 22 bases between them. CDR3 residues: CASSQVGAGGTRNYEQYF. For the CDR3, the DNA is TGCGCCAGCAGCCAAGTTGGTGCGGGCGGGACAAGAAACTACGAGCAGTACTTC.

In nucleotides, the CDR3 is TGTGCCACCAGCCCTGGCTACGGGACAGGGCCCTACGAGCAGTACTTC. Its protein is CATSPGYGTGPYEQYF. The chain uses TRBV15 and TRBJ2-7; 9 positions agree with TRBD1. With 5 bases clipped from V and 2 bases from J, the junction kept 10 bases outside the gene matches. The CDR3 length is 16 residues. The germline V gene has CDR1 LNHNV and CDR2 YYDKDF (reference sequence). Complete variable domain (other parts from reference TRBV15 and TRBJ2-7): DAMVIQNPRYQVTQFGKPVTLSCSQTLNHNVMYWYQQKSSQAPKLLFHYYDKDFNNEADTPDNFQSRRPNTSFCFLDIRSPGLGDTAMYLCATSPGYGTGPYEQYFGPGTRLTVT.

The chain is built from TRBV28 and TRBJ1-4; D uncertain. The CDR3 sequence is 11 residues long. The V and J ends lost 3 bases and 9 bases respectively, with 5 bases between them. Germline-derived CDR1 and CDR2 are MDHEN and SYDVKM. The CDR3 spells CASSLYQKLFF. CDR3 bases: TGTGCCAGCAGTTTGTACCAAAAACTGTTTTTT.

The chain recombines TRBV28 with TRBJ1-5, with a possible D match to TRBD1 (6 bases). This CDR3 is built from 18 residues. V was pared by 3 bases and J by 1 base, with 19 bases between. CDR1 MDHEN and CDR2 SYDVKM come from the germline V gene. The CDR3 region is CASSFLQLKGGSNQPQHF. The CDR3 DNA is TGTGCCAGCAGTTTCCTACAGCTAAAGGGGGGGAGCAATCAGCCCCAGCATTTT.

CDR3 in DNA: TGTGCCAGCAGCCAACCGCTGGGGGAACGGAACGACTACGAGCAGTACTTC. Translating gives CASSQPLGERNDYEQYF. V usage is TRBV7-9 and J usage is TRBJ2-7; D is perhaps TRBD1 or TRBD2 (5 bases each). CDR3 length: 17 amino acids. Looked up from germline, CDR1 is SEHNR and CDR2 is FQNEAQ (reference sequence). V lost 5 bases to trimming and J lost 3 bases, with 23 bases between them.

V usage is TRBV15 and J usage is TRBJ1-1; D is ambiguous. Germline V lookup: CDR1 LNHNV, CDR2 YYDKDF (reference sequence). The CDR3 totals 16 residues. Between the trimmed V and J ends, which lost 0 bases and 1 base, there was a span of 12 bases. CDR3 sequence (DNA): TGTGCCACCAGCAGAGATTTGCAGGTGCAGAACACTGAAGCTTTCTTT. Translating it yields CATSRDLQVQNTEAFF.

This clone was seen once. For the CDR3, the DNA is TGCAGCGCTGGAAGGCTAGCGGGTACCTACGAGCAGTACTTC. Translation gives CSAGRLAGTYEQYF. V gene TRBV29-1 combines with J gene TRBJ2-7; 8 bases line up with TRBD2. Germline V gives CDR1 SQVTM, CDR2 ANQGSEA. The CDR3 covers 14 residues. V was clipped by 7 bases and J by 2 bases; unmatched bases: 10.

This rearrangement joins TRBV5-1 to TRBJ2-5; D might be TRBD2 (6 bases). Looked up from germline, CDR1 is SGHRS and CDR2 is YFSETQ. CDR3 length: 15 residues. Trimming left V 0 bases short and J 4 bases short, with 13 bases between. CDR3 loop: CASSLAEGRPETQYF. The CDR3 DNA sequence: TGCGCCAGCAGCTTGGCGGAGGGGCGCCCAGAGACCCAGTACTTC.

The chain couples TRBV28 to TRBJ2-2; D remains unclear. The V and J ends lost 5 bases and 4 bases respectively, with 17 bases between them. Germline lookup yields CDR1 MDHEN and CDR2 SYDVKM. This CDR3 contains 16 residues. CDR3 loop: CASSPRAGRSTGELFF. CDR3 bases: TGTGCCAGCAGTCCTCGGGCAGGACGGAGCACCGGGGAGCTGTTTTTT.

This sequence joins TRBV6-4 and TRBJ1-1, with TRBD1 matching 10 bases. The germline V gene encodes CDR1 MRHNA and CDR2 SNTAGT. The CDR3 runs 13 residues. V lost 6 bases to trimming and J lost 7 bases; unmatched junction nucleotides: 5. The CDR3: CASSRTGGSEAFF. DNA of the CDR3: TGTGCCAGCAGCCGGACAGGGGGGAGTGAAGCTTTCTTT.

V gene TRBV7-2 combines with J gene TRBJ2-7; a weak D match, TRBD2 (6 bases). Germline-derived CDR1 and CDR2 are SGHTA and FQGNSA. The CDR3 length is 15 residues. Deletions cut 0 bases from V and 5 bases from J, with 14 bases between. The CDR3 reads CASSLAPLAYDEQYF. As DNA, the CDR3 is TGTGCCAGCAGCTTAGCGCCCCTAGCGTACGACGAGCAGTACTTC. The variable domain in full, completed from reference TRBV7-2 and TRBJ2-7, reads GAGVSQSPSNKVTEKGKDVELRCDPISGHTALYWYRQSLGQGLEFLIYFQGNSAPDKSGLPSDRFSAERTGGSVSTLTIQRTQQEDSAVYLCASSLAPLAYDEQYFGPGTRLTVT.

The chain is built from TRBV28 and TRBJ2-1, with 9 bases matching TRBD2. This CDR3 has 16 amino acids. Unmatched junction bases numbered 8, after V lost 2 bases and J lost 6 bases. CDR1 MDHEN and CDR2 SYDVKM come from the germline V gene. The CDR3 region is CASSLDIAGVPNEQFF. The CDR3, as DNA: TGTGCCAGCAGTTTAGACATAGCGGGGGTCCCCAATGAGCAGTTCTTC.

The chain links TRBV18 to TRBJ2-7; D may match TRBD1 or TRBD2 (5 bases each). The V end was cut by 5 bases, the J end by 4 bases, with 18 bases between. CDR3 size: 15 residues. CDR1 is KGHSH, CDR2 LQKENI, per germline. The CDR3 sequence: CASSTTGTGGYEQYF. The CDR3 bases are TGTGCCAGCTCAACAACCGGGACCGGAGGTTACGAGCAGTACTTC.

The chain uses TRBV27 and TRBJ2-7; no firm D call. V was cut by 5 bases and J by 2 bases, with 4 bases left in between. The CDR3 covers 11 residues. From germline, CDR1 is MNHEY and CDR2 SMNVEV (reference sequence). CDR3 protein: CASSQTYEQYF. CDR3 bases: TGTGCCAGCAGTCAAACCTACGAGCAGTACTTC.

The rearrangement uses TRBV14 and TRBJ2-1; D might be TRBD2 (6 bases). The CDR3 is made up of 15 amino acids. With 3 bases removed from V and 1 base from J, the gap between germline ends came to 10 bases. CDR1 SGHDN and CDR2 FVKESK come from the germline V gene. The CDR3: CASSQGLASYNEQFF. In DNA, the CDR3 is TGTGCCAGCAGCCAGGGTCTAGCGTCCTACAATGAGCAGTTCTTC.

The V call is TRBV9, the J call TRBJ2-1, with a tentative D call TRBD1 (7 bases). In germline, CDR1 is SGDLS, CDR2 YYNGEE. Trimming left V 3 bases short and J 4 bases short, with 17 bases between. The CDR3 length is 16 residues. The chain's CDR3 is CASSDSKAGGYNEQFF. CDR3 DNA: TGTGCCAGCAGCGACTCAAAGGCAGGGGGGTACAATGAGCAGTTCTTC.